This entry lists 6 T cell receptor beta chains sequenced from one sample in a study of shared clonotypes between healthy human individuals (dated by TCRdb to between 2020 and 2021). Library preparation was by the immunoSEQ multiplex PCR assay. Entries here come from immuneACCESS through TCRdb and include only in-frame sequences with V and J called. Some clones fail to appear in such tables; in the studies checked, an unresolved V gene covers under half of the shortfall, and the cause of the remainder is unknown. The sample yields some 1 million clones; around 75% were counted once. The top ten clonotypes cover about 1.5% of the sample. The sample was memory CD4+ T cells sorted from blood. The sample's cell subset or site, from its label and the paper: CD45RA-negative fraction. These receptors were taken from a man younger than 35 in good health.

V gene TRBV10-3 combines with J gene TRBJ2-3; TRBD1 matches 10 bases. Looked up from germline, CDR1 is ENHRY and CDR2 is SYGVKD. The CDR3 sequence is 17 residues long. Trimming removed 6 bases from V and 4 bases from J; junction bases left unmatched: 13. CDR3 residues: CAIRTGQGKPEADTQYF. The CDR3 bases are TGTGCCATCAGAACGGGACAGGGGAAGCCGGAGGCAGATACGCAGTATTTT.

This clone was detected only once. The chain joins TRBV7-8 to TRBJ2-7, with unresolved D. V gave up 0 bases and J gave up 2 bases, with 8 bases separating them. CDR1 is SGHVS and CDR2 is FQNEAQ in the germline V gene. The CDR3 is made up of 14 amino acids. CDR3 region: CASSLASFAYEQYF. The CDR3 DNA is TGTGCCAGCAGCTTAGCGTCATTCGCCTACGAGCAGTACTTC.

This chain uses TRBV12-5 with TRBJ2-5; 9 bases are a match to TRBD2. J lost 5 bases, V lost 1 base, and 11 bases had no gene match. The V gene's germline CDR1 is LGHNT and CDR2 FRNRAP. The CDR3 consists of 17 residues. The DNA of the CDR3 is TGTGCTAGTGGTTTGGCCTCTGCCCTAGCGGGGAGGGAGACCCAGTACTTC. This encodes CASGLASALAGRETQYF.

The rearrangement joins TRBV28 to TRBJ1-1; TRBD1 agrees at 8 bases. This CDR3 region has 14 residues. Trimming cost V 6 bases and J 5 bases; bases outside gene matches: 8. The germline CDR1 and CDR2 sequences are MDHEN and SYDVKM. CDR3 region: CASRGQGALTEAFF. CDR3 coding DNA: TGTGCCAGCAGGGGTCAGGGGGCTTTGACTGAAGCTTTCTTT. Drawing the rest from reference TRBV28 and TRBJ1-1, the complete variable domain is DVKVTQSSRYLVKRTGEKVFLECVQDMDHENMFWYRQDPGLGLRLIYFSYDVKMKEKGDIPEGYSVSREKKERFSLILESASTNQTSMYLCASRGQGALTEAFFGQGTRLTVV.

This clone was observed a few times. The chain is built from TRBV5-1 and TRBJ1-1; D is unresolved. V dropped 6 bases and J dropped 1 base, with 13 bases sitting between them. The CDR3 loop spans 14 amino acids. Germline loops: CDR1 SGHRS, CDR2 YFSETQ. The CDR3 nucleotides read TGCGCCAGCAACGAAGGTAGACCGAACACTGAAGCTTTCTTT. Residues: CASNEGRPNTEAFF.

V is TRBV30 and J is TRBJ1-2; tentatively, D is TRBD1 (5 bases). Trimming took off 3 bases at V and 4 bases at J, with 9 bases between the two ends. Germline V gene data show CDR1 as GTSNPN and CDR2 as SVGIG (reference sequence). The CDR3 is 12 residues long. The CDR3 here is CAWSRDAYGYTF. The CDR3 bases are TGTGCCTGGAGCCGGGACGCCTATGGCTACACCTTC.